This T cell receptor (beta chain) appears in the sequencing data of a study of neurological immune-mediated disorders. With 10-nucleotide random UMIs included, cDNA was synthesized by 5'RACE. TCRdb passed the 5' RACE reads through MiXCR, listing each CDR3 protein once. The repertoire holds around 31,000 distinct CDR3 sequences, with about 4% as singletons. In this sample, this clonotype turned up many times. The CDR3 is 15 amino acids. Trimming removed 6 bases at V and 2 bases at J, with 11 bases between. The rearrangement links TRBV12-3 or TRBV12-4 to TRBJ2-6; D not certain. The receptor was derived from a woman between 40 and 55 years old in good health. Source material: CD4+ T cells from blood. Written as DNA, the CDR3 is TGTGCCAGCAGACTAAGTCTGGCTGGGGCCAACGTCCTGACTTTC. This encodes CASRLSLAGANVLTF.